The 26 T cell receptor beta chains below all came from one sample that was sequenced in a study of T cell repertoires in cytomegalovirus infection. TCRdb passed the reads through MiXCR, listing each CDR3 protein once. The sample contains hundreds of thousands of distinct CDR3 sequences, 20% to 25% of which appear only once. Sequenced material: CD8+ T cells from PBMCs. All receptors come from a human donor in good health (CMV status not recorded). Some clones in this sample may be carry-over from other donors' samples.

Worth noting for this clonotype: This may be a read error, as it is one base from a much larger clone. This sequence joins TRBV10-3 and TRBJ2-3; 8 bases fit TRBD2. The ends lost 6 bases at V and 0 bases at J; junction bases unmatched: 8. Germline lookup yields CDR1 ENHRY and CDR2 SYGVKD. The CDR3 sequence is 16 residues long. The CDR3 DNA follows: TGTGCCATCAGGACGACCATAGCGGGGAGCACAGATACGCAGTATTTT. Translated: CAIRTTIAGSTDTQYF.

CDR3 nucleotides: TGTGCCAGCAGTTTATGGGGGACAGGAAATAATTCACCCCTCCACTTT. It codes for CASSLWGTGNNSPLHF. The genes are TRBV28 and TRBJ1-6; 8 positions match TRBD1. The J segment lost 5 bases and the V segment lost 0 bases, leaving 3 bases of the junction unmatched. CDR1 is MDHEN and CDR2 is SYDVKM in the germline V gene. CDR3 length equals 16 residues.

The sample holds many counts of this clonotype. The chain uses TRBV14 and TRBJ2-1, with D uncertain. Between the trimmed V and J ends, which lost 0 bases and 6 bases, there was a span of 6 bases. CDR3 size: 13 residues. Looked up from germline, CDR1 is SGHDN and CDR2 is FVKESK. The CDR3 nucleotides are TGTGCCAGCAGCCAAGACAGCATCAATGAGCAGTTCTTC. This sequence encodes CASSQDSINEQFF.

On this clonotype itself: An end of the junction differs from the germline gene, which may be a read error. V usage is TRBV15 and J usage is TRBJ1-2; 7 positions agree with TRBD1. Germline-derived CDR1 and CDR2 are LNHNV and YYDKDF (reference sequence). The CDR3 is 15 amino acids. This CDR3 is CVTSRPRDSDYGYTF. The CDR3 DNA sequence: TGTGTCACCAGCAGACCCCGGGACAGCGATTATGGCTACACCTTC.

The genes are TRBV7-6 and TRBJ1-4, with D possibly matching TRBD1 (5 bases). Trimming took off 4 bases at V and 4 bases at J, with 19 bases between the two ends. This CDR3 spans 17 amino acids. Germline CDR1 and CDR2: SGHVS and FNYEAQ. The CDR3 sequence: CASSSPRGVADNEKLFF. The CDR3 region has the DNA TGTGCCAGCAGCTCCCCCCGGGGGGTCGCCGATAATGAAAAACTGTTTTTT.

This clonotype was seen repeatedly, ten times or more. The chain has TRBV7-2 and TRBJ2-7, with D perhaps matching TRBD2 (7 bases). The CDR3 contains 16 residues. V gave up 3 bases and J gave up 2 bases, with 17 bases separating them. Germline V gene lookup returns CDR1 SGHTA and CDR2 FQGNSA. The CDR3 DNA is TGTGCCAGCAGCTTGAACCATCGGGGGGCCGCCTACGAGCAGTACTTC. It encodes CASSLNHRGAAYEQYF. The whole variable domain, remainder taken from reference TRBV7-2 and TRBJ2-7, is GAGVSQSPSNKVTEKGKDVELRCDPISGHTALYWYRQSLGQGLEFLIYFQGNSAPDKSGLPSDRFSAERTGGSVSTLTIQRTQQEDSAVYLCASSLNHRGAAYEQYFGPGTRLTVT.

This chain links TRBV25-1 with TRBJ2-5; 7 positions match TRBD1. Germline loops: CDR1 MGHDK, CDR2 SYGVNS. V dropped 4 bases and J dropped 4; count of bases not matched to a gene: 6. The CDR3 consists of 14 residues. This chain's CDR3 is CASSATGLGETQYF. CDR3 nucleotide sequence: TGTGCCAGCAGTGCGACAGGGTTGGGAGAGACCCAGTACTTC.

This chain connects TRBV7-6 to TRBJ2-5; 9 nucleotides line up with TRBD2. J was trimmed by 5 bases and V by 1 base; bases with no gene match: 11. This CDR3 comprises 17 residues. Germline V CDR1 and CDR2: SGHVS, FNYEAQ. The CDR3 loop reads CASSLVTSGILGETQYF. CDR3 DNA: TGTGCCAGCAGCTTAGTGACTAGCGGCATCTTGGGGGAGACCCAGTACTTC.

Notes on this clonotype: Mismatch with germline at one junction end may stem from a read error. The chain links TRBV7-3 to TRBJ2-1, with unresolved D. The CDR3 consists of 13 residues. Germline CDR1 reads SGHTA; CDR2 reads FQGTGA. CDR3 residues: CTSSPGGSYEQFF. CDR3 coding DNA: TGTACCAGCAGCCCCGGTGGGTCCTATGAGCAGTTCTTC.

The chain is built from TRBV4-1 and TRBJ1-6, with unresolved D. V lost 1 base, J lost 3 bases, and 10 bases lay in between. Germline V gene lookup returns CDR1 MGHRA and CDR2 YSYEKL. The CDR3 extends over 16 amino acids. CDR3 DNA sequence: TGCGCCAGCAGCCAAGGGGAAGTCGACTATAATTCACCCCTCCACTTT. Amino acids: CASSQGEVDYNSPLHF.

This clonotype was seen a handful of times. The chain links TRBV27 to TRBJ2-1, with D perhaps matching TRBD2 (5 bases). Germline V lookup: CDR1 MNHEY, CDR2 SMNVEV (reference sequence). The CDR3 covers 8 residues. The V and J ends lost 8 bases and 12 bases respectively, with 5 bases between them. The CDR3 bases are TGTGCCAGCGGAGGGCAGTTCTTC. It codes for CASGGQFF.

Ten or more counts support this clonotype. The gene calls are TRBV6-5 and TRBJ1-1, with TRBD1 identical over 8 bases. The germline V gene encodes CDR1 MNHEY and CDR2 SVGAGI. Trimming cost V 9 bases and J 3 bases; bases outside gene matches: 6. There are 13 residues in the CDR3. The CDR3 region has the DNA TGTGCCAGTGGTTCAGGGGGCTACACTGAAGCTTTCTTT. Protein product: CASGSGGYTEAFF.

This chain uses TRBV19 with TRBJ1-1, with D uncertain. There are 10 residues in the CDR3. Between the trimmed V and J ends, which lost 10 bases and 5 bases, there was a span of 8 bases. The germline gives CDR1 LNHDA, CDR2 SQIVND (reference sequence). The CDR3 nucleotides are TGTGCCACTCGGACTACTGAAGCTTTCTTT. Residues: CATRTTEAFF.

In this sample, this clonotype turned up a few times. The genes are TRBV9 and TRBJ1-1, with D hard to call. CDR1 SGDLS and CDR2 YYNGEE come from the germline V gene. The CDR3 consists of 13 residues. V lost 1 base and J lost 1, with 5 bases in between. As DNA, the CDR3 is TGTGCCAGCAGCGTAAAGGGGAACACTGAAGCTTTCTTT. It is translated as CASSVKGNTEAFF.

The gene calls are TRBV5-6 and TRBJ2-7; D possibly corresponds to TRBD2 (6 bases). V lost 6 bases, J lost 2 bases, and 18 bases lay in between. CDR1 SGHDT and CDR2 YYEEEE come from the germline V gene. This CDR3 is built from 15 residues. The CDR3 sequence is CASTPSGRSAYEQYV. As DNA, the CDR3 is TGTGCCAGCACCCCTTCGGGGAGGTCGGCCTACGAGCAGTACGTC.

Ten or more counts support this clonotype. The chain links TRBV7-9 to TRBJ2-2, with TRBD1 matching over 11 bases. The CDR3 totals 20 residues. The junction had 17 bases not matched to a gene; V was cut back by 2 bases and J by 6 bases. CDR1 and CDR2 (germline): SEHNR, FQNEAQ (reference sequence). In nucleotides, the CDR3 is TGTGCCAGCAGCTTATCACATCGGCGGGACAGGGGGACATCCGCCGGGGAGCTGTTTTTT. Its protein is CASSLSHRRDRGTSAGELFF.

The rearrangement joins TRBV29-1 to TRBJ1-1; no clear D gene. CDR3 length: 13 amino acids. Deletions cut 1 base from V and 6 bases from J, with 12 bases between. The germline V gene has CDR1 SQVTM and CDR2 ANQGSEA. CDR3 sequence: CSVEGLVAAEAFF. The DNA for the CDR3 is TGCAGCGTTGAAGGATTGGTGGCAGCTGAAGCTTTCTTT. Supplemented by reference TRBV29-1 and TRBJ1-1, the full variable domain reads SAVISQKPSRDICQRGTSLTIQCQVDSQVTMMFWYRQQPGQSLTLIATANQGSEATYESGFVIDKFPISRPNLTFSTLTVSNMSPEDSSIYLCSVEGLVAAEAFFGQGTRLTVV.

The table lists this clonotype with many counts. This rearrangement joins TRBV2 to TRBJ2-1, with D possibly being TRBD1 (6 bases). Germline loops: CDR1 SNHLY, CDR2 FYNNEI. Trimming shortened V by 0 bases and J by 13 bases, and 16 bases separated the two germline ends. The CDR3 contains 14 residues. The CDR3 loop reads CASSEALGQKYQFF. The CDR3 DNA sequence: TGTGCCAGCAGTGAAGCGCTAGGACAGAAGTATCAGTTCTTC. The full variable domain, in which reference TRBV2 and TRBJ2-1 provide the parts outside the CDR3, is EPEVTQTPSHQVTQMGQEVILRCVPISNHLYFYWYRQILGQKVEFLVSFYNNEISEKSEIFDDQFSVERPDGSNFTLKIRSTKLEDSAMYFCASSEALGQKYQFFGPGTRLTVL.

This clonotype was detected a few times. This chain joins TRBV6-6 and TRBJ2-1; 10 bases fit TRBD1. Germline CDR1 and CDR2: MNHNY and SVGAGI (reference sequence). The CDR3 extends over 17 amino acids. V was clipped by 2 bases and J by 5 bases; unmatched bases: 9. The CDR3 DNA follows: TGTGCCAGCAGTTACCCCCCCGGGACAGGGGATGACAATGAGCAGTTCTTC. Translated, it gives CASSYPPGTGDDNEQFF.

This clonotype showed up just a few times. The J gene is TRBJ2-2, the V gene TRBV27; D remains ambiguous. The CDR3 consists of 13 residues. The germline V gene encodes CDR1 MNHEY and CDR2 SMNVEV (reference sequence). V dropped 3 bases and J dropped 5 bases, with 7 bases sitting between them. The CDR3 sequence: CASSFDTTGELFF. DNA of the CDR3: TGTGCCAGCAGTTTTGACACGACCGGGGAGCTGTTTTTT.

Concerning this clonotype: A much larger clone differs by one base, so this may be a read error. The rearrangement joins TRBV7-2 to TRBJ1-6, with D uncertain. Germline V gene data show CDR1 as SGHTA and CDR2 as FQGNSA. This CDR3 spans 16 amino acids. The CDR3 spells CASSSQVSRYNSSLHF. The DNA for the CDR3 is TGTGCCAGCAGCTCCCAAGTCTCCCGTTATAATTCATCCCTCCACTTT.

The J gene is TRBJ2-1, the V gene TRBV20-1; TRBD1 matches at 7 bases. The trim removed 0 bases at V and 4 bases at J, leaving 6 bases unmatched. CDR1 is DFQATT and CDR2 is SNEGSKA in the germline V gene (reference sequence). The CDR3 is 15 residues long. CDR3 nucleotides: TGCAGTGCTAGAGATCGTGGGACAGTATACAATGAGCAGTTCTTC. Protein sequence: CSARDRGTVYNEQFF.

There are many counts of this clonotype. The chain carries TRBV12-3 or TRBV12-4 and TRBJ1-4; D gene uncertain. V was cut by 3 bases and J by 4 bases, with 18 bases left in between. There are 17 residues in the CDR3. The CDR3 DNA follows: TGTGCCAGCAGTTTTTTTCCTCAGCCTGAGGGTAATGAAAAACTGTTTTTT. This translates into CASSFFPQPEGNEKLFF.

The chain has TRBV10-3 and TRBJ2-7, with D tentatively TRBD1 (6 bases). V lost 4 bases to trimming and J lost 1 base, with 8 bases between them. This CDR3 is built from 13 residues. CDR1 is ENHRY and CDR2 is SYGVKD in the germline V gene. As DNA, the CDR3 is TGTGCCATCAGTGGGACAGAATCCTACGAGCAGTACTTC. This translates into CAISGTESYEQYF.

CDR3 coding DNA: TGTGCCAGCAGTGCCGCAGCCCGCACAGATACGCAGTATTTT. Residues: CASSAAARTDTQYF. The V gene is TRBV28, the J gene TRBJ2-3; the D is unclear. CDR3 length equals 14 residues. The ends were cut back, 5 bases at V and 1 base at J, with 10 bases in the middle. Germline V gives CDR1 MDHEN, CDR2 SYDVKM.

This clonotype has a handful of counts. V is TRBV28 and J is TRBJ2-7; the match to TRBD2 covers 10 bases. This CDR3 comprises 14 residues. Trimming cost V 8 bases and J 0 bases; bases outside gene matches: 4. Germline loops: CDR1 MDHEN, CDR2 SYDVKM. CDR3 sequence reads: CASGLAGGSYEQYV. The CDR3, as DNA: TGTGCCAGCGGGTTAGCGGGGGGCTCCTACGAGCAGTACGTC.